What follows describes a single T cell receptor (beta chain). What antigen it recognizes has not been identified. Base qualities are missing; no much larger clone stands one base away. Amplification of TCR beta CDR3 regions was carried out from RNA transcripts. A first-round RT-PCR of the TCR CDR3 used the HTBI primer set with the Qiagen OneStep RT-PCR kit. Libraries were constructed in a second round of multiplex PCR, after which size selection and purification were performed. The libraries were sequenced on an Illumina HiSeq2000 using paired-end 100 bp reads. The published analysis was carried out like this. SOAPnuke was used to process the raw data, with reads discarded if the reads contained adapters or uncalled bases, had a mean Phred below 15, or lacked an exact constant-primer or identifier match. High-quality paired reads were merged with COPE v1.2.5, and unique nucleotide sequences were defined as clonotypes. MiTCR v1.1 was used to align the clonotypes against IMGT TRBV, TRBD and TRBJ reference segments. Analysis was restricted to V-J combinations with a frequency above 0.0001, which covered over 98% of repertoires. A TCS score was defined as the ratio of F50 (clonal expansion) to E x V (chaos), with BLOSUM62-based TCRdist applied between CDR3 peptides within each V-J. Welch's t-statistics and random forest reduced roughly 500 V-J features to about 13, which were used in a naive Bayes classifier (R e1071). The similarity between thyroid and blood repertoires was quantified using the Morisita-Horn index. The public reads were reprocessed in TCRdb via fastp at Q25 and MiXCR, keeping in-frame beta chains. Entries are consolidated by CDR3 protein sequence, retaining the most common genes and DNA. TCRdb, not the original authors, processed these V and J calls. The table for this sample lists 600,000 to 800,000 distinct CDR3 sequences; under 45% of them were counted only once. The ten largest clones take up around 30% of the sample.

The sample is drawn from a study of T cells in Graves' hyperthyroidism and ophthalmopathy (dated by TCRdb to about 2019). At the level of the whole study: Peripheral blood was sampled at the time of initial diagnosis, prior to any treatment. The 75 to 100 discovery patients were randomly split 7:3 into training and test sets. Following sampling, methimazole starting at 30 mg daily was given to hyperthyroidism patients, and high-dose intravenous methylprednisolone was given to ophthalmopathy patients. The paper describes TCR Vbeta CDR3 sequencing of 140 or so peripheral blood samples, made up of 43 ophthalmopathy patients, approximately 73 hyperthyroidism patients and approximately 17 progressor patients. In about 6 Graves' hyperthyroidism patients, the study also compared T-cell repertoires from thyroid tissue with T-cell repertoires from blood. A discovery cohort of about a hundred patients, approximately 45 with Graves' ophthalmopathy and approximately 55 with stable Graves' hyperthyroidism, was used to find distinguishing TCR V-J signatures. Prospective prediction of ophthalmopathy was tested in an independent validation cohort consisting of some 19 hyperthyroidism patients and around 16 patients who later progressed to ophthalmopathy.

As encoded in the germline V gene (reference sequence), CDR1 is DFQATT while CDR2 is SNEGSKA. The trim is 7 bases for V and 0 bases for J, with a gap of 12 bases between the germline ends. Measured from the cysteine to the phenylalanine, the CDR3 is 13 residues long. Only the CDR3 DNA is retained, 39 bases long and in frame from the first base. General findings and caveats noted by the study authors: In cross-validation, a model built on a 13 V-J signature told ophthalmopathy apart from stable hyperthyroidism with 85% to 90% sensitivity and around 81% specificity, and in testing the same model reached 80%/75%. Sample size was not statistically predetermined, and blinding of investigators to group allocation was not performed. Most expanded thyroid clonotypes (frequency above 0.001) were also detected in blood, suggesting blood repertoires may reflect thyroid immune responses. In validation, the model predicted progression to ophthalmopathy with just under 71% sensitivity and around 72% specificity, a median of around six months before onset.

A patient counted as having stable Graves' hyperthyroidism if no progression to ophthalmopathy occurred over 18 months of follow-up. Hyperthyroidism patients were aged 18 to 65 years and newly diagnosed, with disease duration of less than 2 months. Exclusion was applied to patients with uncontrolled infections, other autoimmune diseases, pregnancy or lactation. Clinical symptoms, serum thyroxine and TRAb, thyroid ultrasound, and orbital computed tomography formed the basis for the diagnoses. PBMCs were isolated from about 9 ml of fresh peripheral blood by Ficoll-Paque density gradient centrifugation. Total RNA was extracted using Trizol reagent, and RNA quality was assessed on an Agilent 2100 Bioanalyzer.

Input material: blood. This clonotype was obtained from a woman between 40 and 50 years old with Graves' hyperthyroidism. Recombination connected TRBV20-1 to TRBJ2-5; TRBD2 is perhaps the D gene, given 6 matching bases. The sequence in DNA is TGCAGTGAGGTCCTAGCGAACCAAGAGACCCAGTACTTC. The translation is CSEVLANQETQYF.